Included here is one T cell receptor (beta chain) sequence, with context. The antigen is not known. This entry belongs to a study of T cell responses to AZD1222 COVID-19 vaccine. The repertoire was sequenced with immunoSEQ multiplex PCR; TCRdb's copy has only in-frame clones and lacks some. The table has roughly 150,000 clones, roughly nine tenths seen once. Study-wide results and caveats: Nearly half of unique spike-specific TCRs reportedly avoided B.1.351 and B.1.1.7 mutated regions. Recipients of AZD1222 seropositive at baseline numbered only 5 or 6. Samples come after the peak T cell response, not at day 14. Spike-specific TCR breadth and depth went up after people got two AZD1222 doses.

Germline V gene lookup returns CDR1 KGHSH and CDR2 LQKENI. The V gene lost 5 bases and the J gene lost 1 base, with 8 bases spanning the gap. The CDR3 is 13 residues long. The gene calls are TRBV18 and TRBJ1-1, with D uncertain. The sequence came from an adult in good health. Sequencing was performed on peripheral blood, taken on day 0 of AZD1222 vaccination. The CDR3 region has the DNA TGTGCCAGCTCAGCCGATGAGAACACTGAAGCTTTCTTT. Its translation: CASSADENTEAFF.